Sequencing of this TCR beta chain was carried out in a study of blood T cells in healthy people across ages. A sample-barcoded 5' primer and a J-beta primer mix were used in a second PCR of roughly 7 to 11 cycles. TCRdb called the 5' RACE reads again in MiXCR, with one record for every CDR3 protein. The sample lists around 1,000,000 distinct CDR3 sequences, almost 25% occurring once. This clonotype was counted only a few times. Antigen unknown. Germline-derived CDR1 and CDR2 are SGHNT and YENEEA. The CDR3 consists of 14 residues. The V end lost 1 base, the J end lost 3 bases, and 10 bases lay between the germline ends. The study, taken as a whole, reports: Older individuals had lower TCR beta diversity per million T cells (the decline was roughly linear).

These data were also reused for a study on T cells of mothers and their children.

The chain carries TRBV11-3 and TRBJ2-7; D is unclear. The TCR was taken from a girl aged 2 to 9 in good health. The sample consisted of blood. CDR3 sequence reads: CASSLGPTDYEQYF. DNA for the CDR3: TGTGCCAGCAGCTTAGGCCCCACTGACTACGAGCAGTACTTC.